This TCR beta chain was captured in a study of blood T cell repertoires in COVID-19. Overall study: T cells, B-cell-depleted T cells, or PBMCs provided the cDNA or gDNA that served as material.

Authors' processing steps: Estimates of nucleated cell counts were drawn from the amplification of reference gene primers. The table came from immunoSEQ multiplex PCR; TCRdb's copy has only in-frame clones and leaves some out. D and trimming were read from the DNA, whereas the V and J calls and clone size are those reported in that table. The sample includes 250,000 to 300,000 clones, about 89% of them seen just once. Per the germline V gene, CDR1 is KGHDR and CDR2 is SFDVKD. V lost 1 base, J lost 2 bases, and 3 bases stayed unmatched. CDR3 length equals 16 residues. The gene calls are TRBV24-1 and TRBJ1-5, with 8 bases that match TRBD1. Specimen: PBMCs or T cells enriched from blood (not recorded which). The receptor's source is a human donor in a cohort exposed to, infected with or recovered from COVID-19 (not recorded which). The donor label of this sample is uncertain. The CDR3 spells CATSDLDRGGNQPQHF. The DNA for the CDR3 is TGTGCCACCAGTGATTTAGACAGGGGAGGCAATCAGCCCCAGCATTTT.